This T cell receptor beta chain was sequenced during a study of read filtering for tumor transcriptome and immune sequencing. The library was built from about 400 ng RNA with molecular barcoded adaptors for alpha/delta and beta/gamma chains. Using its own MiXCR run on the reads, TCRdb lists one record per CDR3 protein. Among about 50,000 distinct CDR3 sequences, about 20% were seen once, and the ten largest hold approximately 40%. Germline trimming cut 3 bases from V and 11 bases from J; bases unmatched to any gene: 7. The CDR3 loop spans 13 amino acids. CDR1 SQVTM and CDR2 ANQGSEA come from the germline V gene.

This sequence was found in a donor at least 40 years old with multiple myeloma. Sequenced material: a population of CD138-negative cells sorted from bone marrow. This chain connects TRBV29-1 to TRBJ1-4; 9 nucleotides line up with TRBD1. Here the CDR3 reads CSVEEQGAKKLFF. The CDR3 nucleotides are TGCAGCGTTGAGGAACAGGGGGCCAAGAAACTGTTTTTT.